The clone carrying this TCR beta chain appeared a few times. As for the cDNA, it was generated by 5'RACE with 10-nucleotide random UMIs. Every sequencing run returned over 200 million TCR-beta sequences, which were derived from 15-18 subjects. Each CDR3 protein is one row after TCRdb ran MiXCR on the 5' RACE reads. The sample lists 15,000 or so distinct CDR3 sequences, roughly 13% occurring once. This sample was taken from a study of neurological immune-mediated disorders. Per germline, CDR1 DFQATT and CDR2 SNEGSKA (reference sequence). V lost 5 bases and J lost 2; bases outside the gene matches: 8. The CDR3 runs 14 residues.

The sequenced sample consisted of CD8+ T cells from blood. The rearrangement links TRBV20-1 to TRBJ2-7; 8 bases align to TRBD1. The TCR comes from a female donor with HTLV-1-associated myelopathy (HAM/TSP). The CDR3 sequence is CSALGTGVTYEQYF. The CDR3 DNA reads as TGCAGTGCTTTGGGGACAGGCGTAACCTACGAGCAGTACTTC.